Presented here are 26 T cell receptor beta chains from one specimen sequenced in a study of blood T cell repertoires in COVID-19. The assay was immunoSEQ multiplex PCR, and TCRdb's table has in-frame clones only and misses some. The table shows around 69,000 clones, with 82% occurring only once. Sequencing was done on a sample of peripheral blood. These receptors were taken from a woman aged 60 to 75 with acute or convalescent COVID-19.

This chain connects TRBV5-1 to TRBJ2-2; D is undetermined. Germline CDR1 reads SGHRS; CDR2 reads YFSETQ. Trimming cost V 0 bases and J 0 bases, with 6 bases left between them. The CDR3 runs to 15 residues. The DNA for the CDR3 is TGCGCCAGCAGCTTGGGGTCAGCGAACACCGGGGAGCTGTTTTTT. This translates into CASSLGSANTGELFF.

This clone was recorded a few times. This chain joins TRBV2 and TRBJ2-3; 13 bases map to TRBD2. After removal of 10 bases from V and 6 bases from J, the junction contained 10 bases not matched to a gene. The CDR3 runs to 15 residues. CDR1 SNHLY and CDR2 FYNNEI come from the germline V gene. CDR3 bases: TGTGCCATCCCCCGGACTAGCGGGAGCCCTGATACGCAGTATTTT. It is translated as CAIPRTSGSPDTQYF.

The V call is TRBV19, the J call TRBJ1-2; no definite D call. V gave up 1 base and J gave up 2 bases, with 20 bases separating them. The CDR3 covers 18 residues. Germline CDR1 LNHDA, CDR2 SQIVND (reference sequence). The CDR3 protein is CASSIGRGVQFRNYGYTF. CDR3 in DNA: TGTGCCAGTAGTATAGGTCGGGGAGTCCAGTTTAGAAACTATGGCTACACCTTC.

The CDR3 loop is CASRRQGAFHYGYTF. Written as DNA, the CDR3 is TGTGCCAGCAGGAGACAGGGGGCGTTTCACTATGGCTACACCTTC. The rearrangement joins TRBV6-5 to TRBJ1-2, with TRBD1 identical over 10 bases. This CDR3 has 15 residues. J was trimmed by 3 bases and V by 6 bases; bases with no gene match: 7. Germline V gene data show CDR1 as MNHEY and CDR2 as SVGAGI.

The chain carries TRBV19 and TRBJ1-5; D is possibly TRBD1 (6 bases). Germline CDR1 is LNHDA and CDR2 is SQIVND (reference sequence). The CDR3 spans 13 residues. Deletions cut 2 bases from V and 11 bases from J, with 13 bases between. CDR3 in amino acids: CASSIFYQGTQHF. The CDR3 DNA is TGTGCCAGTAGTATATTCTATCAGGGGACCCAGCATTTT.

In its sample, this clone was seen a few times. The chain carries TRBV24-1 and TRBJ2-1; the match to TRBD2 covers 8 bases. CDR3 length: 16 amino acids. Germline V gene sequence: CDR1 KGHDR, CDR2 SFDVKD. Trimming took 3 bases from V and 0 from J; bases not matched to a gene: 3. This CDR3 reads CATSDVTSASYNEQFF. The CDR3 DNA reads as TGTGCCACCAGTGATGTGACTAGCGCCTCCTACAATGAGCAGTTCTTC.

This clone was detected only once. This chain joins TRBV21-1 and TRBJ2-1; the D call TRBD2 from the table was never checked on the DNA. TRBV21-1 is described as a pseudogene. The CDR3 is made up of 16 amino acids. In DNA, the CDR3 is TGTGCCAGCAGCTCCCCGTGGGGGGACTCCTACAATGAGCAGTTCTTC. Translation: CASSSPWGDSYNEQFF.

This chain uses TRBV7-6 with TRBJ2-5; the D gene is possibly TRBD2 (7 bases). The CDR3 spans 18 residues. Germline values: CDR1 SGHVS, CDR2 FNYEAQ. V lost 2 bases and J lost 1, with 20 bases in between. CDR3 nucleotide sequence: TGTGCCAGCAGCTTATTGGCATCGGCGGGGGCAATCCAAGAGACCCAGTACTTC. Its translation: CASSLLASAGAIQETQYF.

This clone was observed a handful of times. The chain is built from TRBV2 and TRBJ2-3, with 7 bases lining up with TRBD1. CDR3 length: 13 residues. V shed 4 bases, J shed 13 bases, and the junction held 11 bases outside the gene matches. Germline V gene lookup returns CDR1 SNHLY and CDR2 FYNNEI. In nucleotides, the CDR3 is TGTGCCAGCAGTGCGATTACAGGGGCCAGGGAGTATTTT. It codes for CASSAITGAREYF.

J is TRBJ2-3 and V is TRBV24-1; D gene ambiguous. In germline, CDR1 is KGHDR, CDR2 SFDVKD. The V end lost 6 bases, the J end lost 4 bases, and 4 bases lay between the germline ends. The CDR3 is 11 amino acids. CDR3 in DNA: TGTGCCACCAGTCAGGCAGATACGCAGTATTTT. Residues: CATSQADTQYF.

The genes are TRBV7-8 and TRBJ2-5; 11 bases are shared with TRBD2. The germline CDR1 and CDR2 sequences are SGHVS and FQNEAQ. The CDR3 has 16 residues. V lost 5 bases and J lost 3; bases outside the gene matches: 8. CDR3 nucleotide sequence: TGTGCCAGCAGCACCCGACTAGCGGGGAGGGAAGAGACCCAGTACTTC. This translates into CASSTRLAGREETQYF.

V usage is TRBV28 and J usage is TRBJ1-2; D not resolved. This CDR3 has 14 amino acids. CDR1 MDHEN and CDR2 SYDVKM come from the germline V gene. Trimming left V 3 bases short and J 1 base short, with 9 bases between. CDR3 in amino acids: CASSFGSRNYGYTF. Here the CDR3 DNA reads TGTGCCAGCAGTTTCGGGAGCCGTAACTATGGCTACACCTTC.

J is TRBJ2-1 and V is TRBV7-9, with 7 bases aligning to TRBD2. This CDR3 has 16 amino acids. The V gene's germline CDR1 is SEHNR and CDR2 FQNEAQ (reference sequence). V trimming: 5 bases; J trimming: 5 bases; junction bases outside the gene matches: 12. The CDR3 nucleotides are TGTGCCAGCAGCACCCGCTCTAGCGGAAGGAACAATGAGCAGTTCTTC. Its translation is CASSTRSSGRNNEQFF.

V usage is TRBV6-5 and J usage is TRBJ2-5; 9 bases match TRBD2. The junction had 7 bases not matched to a gene; V was cut back by 6 bases and J by 5 bases. CDR1 and CDR2 (germline): MNHEY, SVGAGI. The CDR3 totals 14 residues. CDR3 nucleotide sequence: TGTGCCAGCAGAATAAATAGCGGGAGTGAGACCCAGTACTTC. This gives the protein CASRINSGSETQYF.

The chain is built from TRBV18 and TRBJ1-1, with 9 bases fitting TRBD1. CDR3 length: 13 residues. The V gene's germline CDR1 is KGHSH and CDR2 LQKENI. The V segment lost 6 bases and the J segment 6 bases; nucleotides outside the gene matches: 5. CDR3 sequence (DNA): TGTGCCAGCTCTTCAACAGGGGGCGCTGAAGCTTTCTTT. Translated, it gives CASSSTGGAEAFF.

This clone was recorded once. The genes are TRBV2 and TRBJ1-6, with 7 bases aligning to TRBD1. This CDR3 contains 15 residues. Germline loops: CDR1 SNHLY, CDR2 FYNNEI. With 6 bases clipped from V and 4 bases from J, the junction kept 6 bases outside the gene matches. The CDR3: CASRTGTAYNSPLHF. CDR3 sequence (DNA): TGTGCCAGCAGGACTGGGACAGCGTATAATTCACCCCTCCACTTT. Full variable domain (missing parts from reference TRBV2 and TRBJ1-6): EPEVTQTPSHQVTQMGQEVILRCVPISNHLYFYWYRQILGQKVEFLVSFYNNEISEKSEIFDDQFSVERPDGSNFTLKIRSTKLEDSAMYFCASRTGTAYNSPLHFGNGTRLTVT.

The V gene is TRBV27, the J gene TRBJ1-1; D uncertain. CDR3 length: 14 residues. V dropped 1 base and J dropped 9 bases, with 15 bases sitting between them. The germline CDR1 and CDR2 sequences are MNHEY and SMNVEV (reference sequence). The CDR3 reads CASSLFPDLKQAFF. The CDR3 DNA sequence: TGTGCCAGCAGTTTATTCCCGGACTTGAAACAAGCTTTCTTT.

CDR3 protein: CATSRDRVVGNTIYF. For the CDR3, the DNA is TGTGCCACCAGCAGGGACAGGGTAGTTGGAAACACCATATATTTT. This sequence joins TRBV15 and TRBJ1-3; 8 bases map to TRBD1. The CDR3 runs 15 residues. The junction had 4 bases not matched to a gene; V was cut back by 3 bases and J by 3 bases. Germline CDR1 LNHNV, CDR2 YYDKDF (reference sequence).

The chain uses TRBV10-2 and TRBJ2-1; 9 bases fit TRBD2. Trimming took 7 bases from V and 5 from J; bases not matched to a gene: 6. This CDR3 spans 14 amino acids. Germline V gene sequence: CDR1 WSHSY, CDR2 SAAADI. CDR3 bases: TGCGCCAGCAAGGGGGCTAGCGGGAACAATGAGCAGTTCTTC. Translating gives CASKGASGNNEQFF.

V is TRBV27 and J is TRBJ1-1, with D perhaps TRBD1 (6 bases). Trimming left V 6 bases short and J 0 bases short, with 14 bases between. The CDR3 is 15 amino acids. Germline V CDR1 and CDR2: MNHEY, SMNVEV (reference sequence). For the CDR3, the DNA is TGTGCCAGCAGCCCCTCCACAGGGTTGAACACTGAAGCTTTCTTT. Translation: CASSPSTGLNTEAFF.

This chain connects TRBV6-5 to TRBJ2-1, with 7 bases identical to TRBD2. Unmatched junction bases numbered 15, after V lost 8 bases and J lost 8 bases. There are 15 residues in the CDR3. The V gene's germline CDR1 is MNHEY and CDR2 SVGAGI. The CDR3 region has the DNA TGTGCCAGCCAATCTCTAGCGGCGGGAGTCCATGAGCAGTTCTTC. Translating gives CASQSLAAGVHEQFF.

The chain is built from TRBV7-8 and TRBJ2-3; D is undetermined. Trimming shortened V by 2 bases and J by 3 bases, and 6 bases separated the two germline ends. This CDR3 is 13 amino acids long. The germline V gene encodes CDR1 SGHVS and CDR2 FQNEAQ. The CDR3 bases are TGTGCCAGCAGCTTAATACAAACAGATACGCAGTATTTT. Translated: CASSLIQTDTQYF.

This clone was picked up a small number of times. The J gene is TRBJ2-5, the V gene TRBV10-2; 8 bases match TRBD1. CDR3 length: 16 amino acids. V lost 7 bases to trimming and J lost 5 bases; unmatched junction nucleotides: 15. CDR1 is WSHSY and CDR2 is SAAADI in the germline V gene. The CDR3 DNA reads as TGCGCCAGCACCCGAGGGTTGACAGGGGAGCGGGAGACCCAGTACTTC. Its translation: CASTRGLTGERETQYF.

This chain uses TRBV19 with TRBJ2-1; 12 bases fit TRBD2. Germline V gene data show CDR1 as LNHDA and CDR2 as SQIVND (reference sequence). Unmatched junction bases numbered 6, after V lost 6 bases and J lost 6 bases. This CDR3 has 15 residues. The CDR3 DNA is TGTGCCAGTAGGACAACTAGCGGGGGGTCCAATGAGCAGTTCTTC. Translated: CASRTTSGGSNEQFF.

The V and J genes are TRBV7-2 and TRBJ1-2; D not resolved. Germline CDR1 SGHTA, CDR2 FQGNSA. V was pared by 3 bases and J by 4 bases, with 9 bases between. The CDR3 is 13 residues long. CDR3 loop: CASSFLPGYGYTF. The CDR3 nucleotides are TGTGCCAGCAGCTTTTTGCCGGGCTATGGCTACACCTTC.

The rearrangement joins TRBV28 to TRBJ1-6; D is perhaps TRBD1 (5 bases). Germline CDR1 MDHEN, CDR2 SYDVKM. V was pared by 3 bases and J by 10 bases, with 13 bases between. This CDR3 region has 14 residues. CDR3 in amino acids: CASSFHQGNSPLHF. The CDR3 DNA sequence: TGTGCCAGCAGTTTTCATCAGGGTAACTCACCCCTCCACTTT.